The T cell receptor (beta chain) under discussion was sequenced for a study of identifying expanded T cells in peripheral blood. This CDR3 has 16 residues. The trim removed 6 bases at V and 5 bases at J, leaving 11 bases unmatched. Germline CDR1 LNHDA, CDR2 SQIVND (reference sequence). The study, taken as a whole, reports: Variance in clone template counts between approximately two-week samples significantly increased with total template count across all healthy donors. Differentially abundant clones: roughly 1.2 between replicates, 16.4 at roughly 15 days, under 25 at four.

Generated by immunoSEQ multiplex PCR, the TCRdb table keeps only in-frame clones and is missing some. The data contain about 82,000 clones, 85% to 90% of them singletons. This clone was observed once. Its target is not known. The sequenced material came from blood. The chain combines TRBV19 with TRBJ1-5, with TRBD1 matching over 9 bases. The TCR comes from a person between 18 and 75 years old in good health. The CDR3 loop is CASRQEQGAPHQPQHF. The CDR3 DNA is TGTGCCAGTAGGCAGGAACAGGGGGCACCCCATCAGCCCCAGCATTTT.